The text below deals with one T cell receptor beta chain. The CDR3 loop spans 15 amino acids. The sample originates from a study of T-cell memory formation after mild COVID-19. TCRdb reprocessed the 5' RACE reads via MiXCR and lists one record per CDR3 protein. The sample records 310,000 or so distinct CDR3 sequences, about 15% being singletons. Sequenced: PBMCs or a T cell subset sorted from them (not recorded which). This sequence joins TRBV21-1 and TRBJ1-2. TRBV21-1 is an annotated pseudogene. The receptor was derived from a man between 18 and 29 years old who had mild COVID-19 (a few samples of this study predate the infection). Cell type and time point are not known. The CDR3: CASSKKYYRSRGYTF. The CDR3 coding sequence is TGTGCCAGCAGCAAAAAATACTACCGTTCCAGGGGCTACACCTTC.